A single sample gave rise to the 3 T cell receptor beta chains below, sequenced in a study of cytomegalovirus exposure and HLA in healthy donors. 13 Jbeta primers and 60 Vbeta primers were used for the PCR. The protocol was immunoSEQ multiplex PCR, while the TCRdb copy is restricted to in-frame clones and leaves out a portion. The data contain 100,000 or so clones, roughly 80% of them seen just once; the ten biggest clones take up about a tenth. Sequencing was carried out using PBMCs. All receptors derive from a man aged 25-45 years in good health and CMV-seropositive.

V and J are TRBV7-9 and TRBJ2-5, with 8 bases identical to TRBD2. Germline V gene lookup returns CDR1 SEHNR and CDR2 FQNEAQ (reference sequence). The V segment lost 7 bases and the J segment 5 bases; nucleotides outside the gene matches: 9. The CDR3 has 14 amino acids. In DNA form, the CDR3 reads TGTGCCAGCACCTCGGGGGGGGCGAAGGAGACCCAGTACTTC. It translates to CASTSGGAKETQYF.

The V and J genes are TRBV4-1 and TRBJ2-3; 8 bases match TRBD2. J gave up 4 bases and V 3 bases, and 6 bases lay outside the gene matches. Germline V lookup: CDR1 MGHRA, CDR2 YSYEKL. This CDR3 spans 15 amino acids. The CDR3 sequence: CASSHQPGLADTQYF. The CDR3 nucleotides are TGCGCCAGCAGCCACCAACCGGGACTAGCAGATACGCAGTATTTT.

This clone was seen a few times. This chain joins TRBV14 and TRBJ2-3; unclear D gene. Germline V gene lookup returns CDR1 SGHDN and CDR2 FVKESK. V was cut by 2 bases and J by 14 bases, with 14 bases left in between. The length of the CDR3 is 12 residues. Written as DNA, the CDR3 is TGTGCCAGCAGCCAAACCCGGTTGCCACCGTATTTT. Protein sequence: CASSQTRLPPYF.